This entry describes one TCR beta chain. The sample is drawn from a study of blood T cell repertoires in COVID-19. Study context: Sources were T cells, B-cell-depleted T cells, or PBMCs; the material itself was cDNA or gDNA.

Sequencing used immunoSEQ multiplex PCR; TCRdb keeps in-frame clones, though not all of them. The table has some 160,000 clones, around four fifths seen once; the top ten hold 6.2%. Enrollees, about 18 to 95 years old, lived in around 23 US areas. Participants were placed into cohorts based on the clinical history they reported. The sample comprised PBMCs or T cells enriched from blood (not recorded which). The clonotype comes from a woman in her 40s who had recovered from COVID-19.

The CDR3 region is CATSVSLPGQGYNEQFF. The CDR3 coding sequence is TGTGCCACCAGCGTATCACTCCCGGGACAGGGCTACAATGAGCAGTTCTTC. The gene calls are TRBV15 and TRBJ2-1; 9 nucleotides line up with TRBD1. The trim removed 5 bases at V and 3 bases at J, leaving 11 bases unmatched. Germline-derived CDR1 and CDR2 are LNHNV and YYDKDF (reference sequence). The CDR3 is made up of 17 amino acids.